Each of the 13 T cell receptor beta chains below was sequenced from the same sample in a study of shared T cell receptors in the human thymus. Clones were read by immunoSEQ multiplex PCR, and TCRdb kept only the in-frame ones, dropping some. The table records hundreds of thousands of clones, approximately 88% of them present only once. These same data were also listed under a study on human thymus T cells.

Input material: thymocytes. The source is a boy in the first two years of life with a congenital heart defect.

The chain combines TRBV5-8 with TRBJ2-1, with TRBD1 as a possible D gene (6 bases). The V end was cut by 4 bases, the J end by 3 bases, with 11 bases between. Looked up from germline, CDR1 is SGHTS and CDR2 is YDEGEE. This CDR3 is 14 amino acids long. The CDR3 loop is CASSLRTVYNEQFF. CDR3 in DNA: TGTGCCAGCAGCCTCCGGACAGTCTACAATGAGCAGTTCTTC. Using reference TRBV5-8 and TRBJ2-1 for the parts outside the CDR3, the full variable domain is EAGVTQSPTHLIKTRGQQATLRCSPISGHTSVYWYQQALGLGLQFLLWYDEGEERNRGNFPPRFSGRQFPNYSSELNVNALELEDSALYLCASSLRTVYNEQFFGPGTRLTVL.

The V gene is TRBV27, the J gene TRBJ2-5; 14 bases are shared with TRBD2. Looked up from germline, CDR1 is MNHEY and CDR2 is SMNVEV (reference sequence). The V gene end was trimmed by 8 bases and the J gene end by 2 bases; junction bases not matched to a gene: 7. The CDR3 extends over 16 amino acids. In DNA, the CDR3 is TGTGCCAGCGGGGGGACTAGCGGGAGATGGCAAGAGACCCAGTACTTC. Its protein is CASGGTSGRWQETQYF.

The chain recombines TRBV6-5 with TRBJ2-1; 9 nucleotides agree with TRBD1. CDR3 size: 16 residues. With V trimmed by 2 bases and J by 5 bases, 7 bases remained unmatched. The germline V gene has CDR1 MNHEY and CDR2 SVGAGI. CDR3 region: CASSYRTGGENNEQFF. The CDR3 nucleotides are TGTGCCAGCAGTTACCGTACAGGGGGCGAAAACAATGAGCAGTTCTTC.

V and J are TRBV7-2 and TRBJ2-5, with 7 bases matching TRBD2. Germline V lookup: CDR1 SGHTA, CDR2 FQGNSA. Trimming took 2 bases from V and 11 from J; bases not matched to a gene: 11. The CDR3 has 14 residues. The CDR3 coding sequence is TGTGCCAGCAGCTTACGGCGGGAGTGTGGGGAGCAGTACTTC. As protein: CASSLRRECGEQYF.

The rearrangement links TRBV28 to TRBJ2-1; D unresolved. Trimming cost V 5 bases and J 6 bases, with 20 bases left between them. Germline V lookup: CDR1 MDHEN, CDR2 SYDVKM. This CDR3 has 16 amino acids. The CDR3 nucleotides are TGTGCCAGCAGTCTCTTTGGGCCCCCAAAGAGCAATGAGCAGTTCTTC. Its translation is CASSLFGPPKSNEQFF. The whole variable domain, filled in from reference TRBV28 and TRBJ2-1, reads DVKVTQSSRYLVKRTGEKVFLECVQDMDHENMFWYRQDPGLGLRLIYFSYDVKMKEKGDIPEGYSVSREKKERFSLILESASTNQTSMYLCASSLFGPPKSNEQFFGPGTRLTVL.

The chain links TRBV6-1 to TRBJ2-7, with 11 positions matching TRBD1. Looked up from germline, CDR1 is MNHNS and CDR2 is SASEGT. This CDR3 is built from 13 residues. Losses at the gene ends were 6 bases for V and 5 bases for J; bases not matched to a gene: 3. CDR3 nucleotides: TGTGCCAGCAGGGGACAGGGGGAACACGAGCAGTACTTC. Residues: CASRGQGEHEQYF.

V gene TRBV5-8 combines with J gene TRBJ1-3, with D unclear. There are 16 residues in the CDR3. The germline V gene has CDR1 SGHTS and CDR2 YDEGEE. V was cut by 2 bases and J by 0 bases, with 12 bases left in between. The CDR3 loop reads CASSFKAGPSGNTIYF. CDR3 coding DNA: TGTGCCAGCAGCTTTAAGGCAGGCCCCTCTGGAAACACCATATATTTT.

This sequence joins TRBV4-2 and TRBJ1-1; 7 nucleotides line up with TRBD1. The CDR3 sequence is 14 residues long. CDR1 is LGHNA, CDR2 YNFKEQ, per germline. V gave up 3 bases and J gave up 0 bases; unmatched junction bases: 1. CDR3 sequence reads: CASSQDRMNTEAFF. The CDR3 DNA sequence: TGTGCCAGCAGCCAGGACAGGATGAACACTGAAGCTTTCTTT.

The chain carries TRBV5-6 and TRBJ1-3, with TRBD1 as a possible D gene (6 bases). The V gene lost 4 bases and the J gene lost 0 bases, with 17 bases spanning the gap. This CDR3 comprises 17 residues. Germline lookup yields CDR1 SGHDT and CDR2 YYEEEE. CDR3 residues: CASSPHGGQRSGNTIYF. The CDR3 DNA reads as TGTGCCAGCAGCCCACACGGGGGGCAGCGCTCTGGAAACACCATATATTTT.

The J gene is TRBJ2-7, the V gene TRBV28; D unclear. Germline V gene lookup returns CDR1 MDHEN and CDR2 SYDVKM. This CDR3 region has 14 residues. V lost 3 bases and J lost 2, with 11 bases in between. In DNA form, the CDR3 reads TGTGCCAGCAGTTTCAGGCCCAGGCCCTACGAGCAGTACTTC. Protein product: CASSFRPRPYEQYF.

The V and J genes are TRBV15 and TRBJ2-7, with a weak D call TRBD2 (5 bases). CDR3 length: 15 amino acids. The germline V gene has CDR1 LNHNV and CDR2 YYDKDF (reference sequence). The V gene lost 3 bases and the J gene lost 6 bases, with 18 bases spanning the gap. Here the CDR3 reads CATSRGVGRSAEQYF. CDR3 bases: TGTGCCACCAGCAGGGGAGTGGGCCGGTCCGCCGAGCAGTACTTC.

This clone was counted between two and nine times. The gene calls are TRBV5-5 and TRBJ2-6, with a weak D call TRBD1 (5 bases). The CDR3 has 16 amino acids. The V end lost 4 bases, the J end lost 0 bases, and 11 bases lay between the germline ends. CDR1 and CDR2 from the germline V gene are SGHKS and YYEKEE (reference sequence). In DNA form, the CDR3 reads TGTGCCAGCAGCATCAGACAGCTCTCTGGGGCCAACGTCCTGACTTTC. This gives the protein CASSIRQLSGANVLTF. The full variable domain, in which reference TRBV5-5 and TRBJ2-6 provide the parts outside the CDR3, is DAGVTQSPTHLIKTRGQQVTLRCSPISGHKSVSWYQQVLGQGPQFIFQYYEKEERGRGNFPDRFSARQFPNYSSELNVNALLLGDSALYLCASSIRQLSGANVLTFGAGSRLTVL.

The chain employs TRBV7-9 and TRBJ2-7; D unresolved. V was clipped by 8 bases and J by 5 bases, with 19 bases between them. This CDR3 has 14 amino acids. CDR1 is SEHNR and CDR2 is FQNEAQ in the germline V gene (reference sequence). CDR3 coding DNA: TGTGCCAGCGGTTGGGTGCGGCAGAGTGACGAGCAGTACTTC. Translated: CASGWVRQSDEQYF.